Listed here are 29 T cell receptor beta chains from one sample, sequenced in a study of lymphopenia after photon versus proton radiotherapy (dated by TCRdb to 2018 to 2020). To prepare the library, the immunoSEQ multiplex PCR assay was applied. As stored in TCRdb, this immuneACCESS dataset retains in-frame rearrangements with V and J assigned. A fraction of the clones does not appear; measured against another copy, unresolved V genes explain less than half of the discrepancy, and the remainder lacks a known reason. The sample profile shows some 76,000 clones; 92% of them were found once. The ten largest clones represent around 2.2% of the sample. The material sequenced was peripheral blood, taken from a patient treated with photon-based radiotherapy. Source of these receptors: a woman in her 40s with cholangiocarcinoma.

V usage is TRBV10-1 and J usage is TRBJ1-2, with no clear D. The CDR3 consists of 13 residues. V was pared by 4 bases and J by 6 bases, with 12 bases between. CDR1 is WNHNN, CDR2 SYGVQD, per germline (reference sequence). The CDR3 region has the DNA TGCGCCAGCAGTGCCATGGTCACTCATGGCTACACCTTC. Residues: CASSAMVTHGYTF.

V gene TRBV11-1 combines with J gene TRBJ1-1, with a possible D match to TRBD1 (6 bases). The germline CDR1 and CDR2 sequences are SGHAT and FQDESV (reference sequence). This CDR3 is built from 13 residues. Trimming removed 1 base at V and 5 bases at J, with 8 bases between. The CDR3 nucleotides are TGTGCCAGCAGCTTAGACAGGGTTACTGAAGCTTTCTTT. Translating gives CASSLDRVTEAFF. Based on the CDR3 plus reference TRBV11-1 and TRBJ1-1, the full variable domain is EAEVAQSPRYKITEKSQAVAFWCDPISGHATLYWYRQILGQGPELLVQFQDESVVDDSQLPKDRFSAERLKGVDSTLKIQPAELGDSAMYLCASSLDRVTEAFFGQGTRLTVV.

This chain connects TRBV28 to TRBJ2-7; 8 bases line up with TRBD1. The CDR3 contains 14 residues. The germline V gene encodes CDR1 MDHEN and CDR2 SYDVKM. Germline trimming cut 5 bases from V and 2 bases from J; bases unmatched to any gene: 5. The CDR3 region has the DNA TGTGCCAGCAGTCCGCGGGACAGGACCTACGAGCAGTACTTC. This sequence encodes CASSPRDRTYEQYF.

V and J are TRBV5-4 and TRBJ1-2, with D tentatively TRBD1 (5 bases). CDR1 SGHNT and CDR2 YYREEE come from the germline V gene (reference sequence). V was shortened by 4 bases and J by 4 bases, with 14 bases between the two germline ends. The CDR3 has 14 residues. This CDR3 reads CASSPRDGSYGYTF. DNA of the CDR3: TGTGCCAGCAGCCCCCGGGACGGATCCTATGGCTACACCTTC.

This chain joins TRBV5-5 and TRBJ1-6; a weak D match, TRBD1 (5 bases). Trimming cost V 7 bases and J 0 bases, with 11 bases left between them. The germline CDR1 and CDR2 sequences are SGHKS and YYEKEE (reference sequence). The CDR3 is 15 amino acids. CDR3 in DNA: TGTGCCAGCCTGGGGGGAAGCTCCTATAATTCACCCCTCCACTTT. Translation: CASLGGSSYNSPLHF.

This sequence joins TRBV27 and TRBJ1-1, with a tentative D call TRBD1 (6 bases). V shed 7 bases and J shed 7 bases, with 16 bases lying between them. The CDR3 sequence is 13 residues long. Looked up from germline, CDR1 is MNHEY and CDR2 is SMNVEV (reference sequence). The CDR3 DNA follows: TGTGCCAGCAATAAGGGGGGAGGTGTTGAAGCTTTCTTT. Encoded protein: CASNKGGGVEAFF.

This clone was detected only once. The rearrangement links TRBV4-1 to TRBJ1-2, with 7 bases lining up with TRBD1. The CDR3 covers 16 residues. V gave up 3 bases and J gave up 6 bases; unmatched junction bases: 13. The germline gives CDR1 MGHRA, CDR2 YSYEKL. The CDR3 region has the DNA TGCGCCAGCAGCCACCACAGGGGAGTCGGCAGGGATGGCTACACCTTC. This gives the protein CASSHHRGVGRDGYTF.

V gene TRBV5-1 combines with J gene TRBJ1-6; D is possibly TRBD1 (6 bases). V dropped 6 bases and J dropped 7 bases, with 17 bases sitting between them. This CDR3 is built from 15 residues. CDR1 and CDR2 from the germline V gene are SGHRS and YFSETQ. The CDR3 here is CASTETGTSNSPLHF. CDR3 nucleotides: TGCGCCAGCACCGAAACCGGGACATCCAATTCACCCCTCCACTTT.

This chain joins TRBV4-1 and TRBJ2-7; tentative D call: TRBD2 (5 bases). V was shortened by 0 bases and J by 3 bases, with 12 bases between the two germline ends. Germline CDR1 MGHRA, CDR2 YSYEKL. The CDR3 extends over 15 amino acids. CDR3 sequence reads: CASSQEGASFYEQYF. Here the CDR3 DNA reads TGCGCCAGCAGCCAAGAAGGCGCTAGCTTCTACGAGCAGTACTTC.

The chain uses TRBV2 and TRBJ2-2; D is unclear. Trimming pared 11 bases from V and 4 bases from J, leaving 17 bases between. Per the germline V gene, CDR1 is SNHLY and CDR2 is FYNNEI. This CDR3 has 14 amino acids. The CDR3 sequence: CAGSVHRPTGELFF. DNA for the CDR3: TGTGCCGGGTCCGTCCATCGTCCCACCGGGGAGCTGTTTTTT.

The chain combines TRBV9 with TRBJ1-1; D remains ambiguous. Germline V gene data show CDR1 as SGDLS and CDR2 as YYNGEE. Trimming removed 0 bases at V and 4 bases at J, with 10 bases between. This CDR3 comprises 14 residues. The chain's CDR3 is CASSVGRDGTEAFF. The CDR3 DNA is TGTGCCAGCAGCGTAGGGAGGGATGGCACTGAAGCTTTCTTT. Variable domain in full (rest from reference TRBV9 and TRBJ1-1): DSGVTQTPKHLITATGQRVTLRCSPRSGDLSVYWYQQSLDQGLQFLIQYYNGEERAKGNILERFSAQQFPDLHSELNLSSLELGDSALYFCASSVGRDGTEAFFGQGTRLTVV.

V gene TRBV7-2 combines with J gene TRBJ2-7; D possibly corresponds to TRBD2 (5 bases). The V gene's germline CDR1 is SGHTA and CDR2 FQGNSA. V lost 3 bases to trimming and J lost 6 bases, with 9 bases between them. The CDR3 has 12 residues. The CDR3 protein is CASSFSGGEQYF. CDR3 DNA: TGTGCCAGCAGCTTCAGTGGAGGCGAGCAGTACTTC.

CDR3 loop: CSGQGPETQYF. Written as DNA, the CDR3 is TGCAGCGGACAGGGCCCAGAGACCCAGTACTTC. The V gene is TRBV29-1, the J gene TRBJ2-5, with TRBD1 matching 7 bases. The CDR3 consists of 11 residues. Germline V gene data show CDR1 as SQVTM and CDR2 as ANQGSEA. V lost 7 bases and J lost 4; bases outside the gene matches: 3.

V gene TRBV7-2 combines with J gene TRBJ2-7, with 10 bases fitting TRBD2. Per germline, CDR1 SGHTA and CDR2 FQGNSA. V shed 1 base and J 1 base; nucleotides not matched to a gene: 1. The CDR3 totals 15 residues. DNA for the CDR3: TGTGCCAGCAGCTTAGTACTAGCGGGATCCTACGAGCAGTACTTC. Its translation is CASSLVLAGSYEQYF.

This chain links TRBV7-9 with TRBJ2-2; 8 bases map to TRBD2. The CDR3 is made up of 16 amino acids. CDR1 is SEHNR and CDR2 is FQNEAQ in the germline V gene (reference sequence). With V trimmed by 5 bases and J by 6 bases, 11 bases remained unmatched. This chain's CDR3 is CASSRVSGVGAGELFF. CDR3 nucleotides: TGTGCCAGCAGCAGGGTTAGCGGGGTAGGAGCCGGGGAGCTGTTTTTT.

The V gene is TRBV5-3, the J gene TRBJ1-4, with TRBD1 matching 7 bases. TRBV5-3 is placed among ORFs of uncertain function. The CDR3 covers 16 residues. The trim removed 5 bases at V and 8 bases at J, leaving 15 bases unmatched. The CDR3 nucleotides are TGTGCCAGAAGTTTATACAGGGGAACAAGTTACGAAAAACTGTTTTTT. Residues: CARSLYRGTSYEKLFF.

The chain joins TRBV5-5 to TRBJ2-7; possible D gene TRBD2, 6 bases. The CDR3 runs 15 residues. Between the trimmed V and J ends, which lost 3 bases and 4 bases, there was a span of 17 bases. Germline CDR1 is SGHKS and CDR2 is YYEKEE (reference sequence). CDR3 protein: CASSSGGLVLYEQYF. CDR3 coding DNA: TGTGCCAGCAGCTCCGGGGGACTGGTTTTATACGAGCAGTACTTC.

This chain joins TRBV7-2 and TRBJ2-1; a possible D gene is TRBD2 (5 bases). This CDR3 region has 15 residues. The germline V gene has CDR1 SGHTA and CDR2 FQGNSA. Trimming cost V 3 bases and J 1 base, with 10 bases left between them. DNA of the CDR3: TGTGCCAGCAGCTTTTTTCCGGGGTCCTACAATGAGCAGTTCTTC. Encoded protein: CASSFFPGSYNEQFF.

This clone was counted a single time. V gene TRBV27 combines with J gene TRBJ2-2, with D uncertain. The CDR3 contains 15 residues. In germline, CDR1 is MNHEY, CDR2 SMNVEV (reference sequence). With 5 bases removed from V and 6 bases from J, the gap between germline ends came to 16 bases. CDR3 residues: CASSGFFRLSGELFF. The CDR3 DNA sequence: TGTGCCAGCAGTGGTTTCTTCAGGTTGTCCGGGGAGCTGTTTTTT.

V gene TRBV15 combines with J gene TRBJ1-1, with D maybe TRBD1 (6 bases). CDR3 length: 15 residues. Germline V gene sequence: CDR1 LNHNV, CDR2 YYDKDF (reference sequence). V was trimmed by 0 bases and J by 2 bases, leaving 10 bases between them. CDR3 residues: CATSRETGVNTEAFF. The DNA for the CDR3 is TGTGCCACCAGCAGAGAGACAGGAGTAAACACTGAAGCTTTCTTT.

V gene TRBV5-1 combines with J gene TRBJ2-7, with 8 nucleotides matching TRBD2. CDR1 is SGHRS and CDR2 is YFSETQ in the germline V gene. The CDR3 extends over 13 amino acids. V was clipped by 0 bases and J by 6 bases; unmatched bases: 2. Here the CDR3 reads CASSLAGGLEQYF. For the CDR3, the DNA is TGCGCCAGCAGCTTGGCGGGGGGGCTCGAGCAGTACTTC.

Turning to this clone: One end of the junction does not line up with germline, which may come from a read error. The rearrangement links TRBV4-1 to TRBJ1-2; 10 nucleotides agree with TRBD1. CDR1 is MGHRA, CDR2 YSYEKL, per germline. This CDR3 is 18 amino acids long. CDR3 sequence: CASSEDRQGANGGYGYTF. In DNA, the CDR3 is TGCGCCAGCAGCGAAGACCGACAGGGGGCGAATGGAGGCTATGGCTACACCTTC.

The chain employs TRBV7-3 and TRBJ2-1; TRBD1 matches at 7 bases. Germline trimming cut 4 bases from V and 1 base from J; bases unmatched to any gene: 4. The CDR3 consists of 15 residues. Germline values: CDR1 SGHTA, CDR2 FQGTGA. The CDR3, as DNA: TGTGCCAGCAGCTCCCGGGACAGATCCTACAATGAGCAGTTCTTC. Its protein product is CASSSRDRSYNEQFF.

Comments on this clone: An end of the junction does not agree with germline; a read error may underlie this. The CDR3 spells CASSLDRETQYF. CDR3 coding DNA: TGTGCTAGCAGCCTGGACAGGGAGACCCAGTACTTC. The chain uses TRBV7-7 and TRBJ2-5; 7 bases agree with TRBD1. In germline, CDR1 is SSHAT, CDR2 FNYEAQ (reference sequence). The CDR3 loop spans 12 amino acids.

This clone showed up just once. CDR3 DNA sequence: TGCAGCGTTGAAATAACCTCGGGCCTACCCCTCCACTTT. Translation: CSVEITSGLPLHF. The rearrangement uses TRBV29-1 and TRBJ1-6; D gene ambiguous. The CDR3 is 13 amino acids. Trimming removed 2 bases at V and 12 bases at J, with 14 bases between. The germline CDR1 and CDR2 sequences are SQVTM and ANQGSEA.

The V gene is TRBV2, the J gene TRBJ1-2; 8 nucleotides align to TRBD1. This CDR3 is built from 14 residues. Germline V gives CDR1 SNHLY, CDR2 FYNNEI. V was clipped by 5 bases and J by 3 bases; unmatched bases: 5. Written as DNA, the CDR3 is TGTGCCAGCAGTACAATGACAGGGGACTATGGCTACACCTTC. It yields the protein CASSTMTGDYGYTF.

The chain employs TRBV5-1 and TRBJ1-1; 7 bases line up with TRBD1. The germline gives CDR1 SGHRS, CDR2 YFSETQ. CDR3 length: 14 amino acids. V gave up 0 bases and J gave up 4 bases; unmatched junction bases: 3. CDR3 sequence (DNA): TGCGCCAGCAGCTTGGAGGCAGGGGGCACTGAAGCTTTCTTT. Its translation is CASSLEAGGTEAFF.

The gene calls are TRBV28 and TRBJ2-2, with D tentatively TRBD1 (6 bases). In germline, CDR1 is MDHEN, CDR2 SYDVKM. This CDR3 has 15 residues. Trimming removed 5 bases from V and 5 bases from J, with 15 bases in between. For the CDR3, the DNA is TGTGCCAGCAGTCCAACAGGGACGGGGACCGGGGAGCTGTTTTTT. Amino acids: CASSPTGTGTGELFF. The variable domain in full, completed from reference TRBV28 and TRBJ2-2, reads DVKVTQSSRYLVKRTGEKVFLECVQDMDHENMFWYRQDPGLGLRLIYFSYDVKMKEKGDIPEGYSVSREKKERFSLILESASTNQTSMYLCASSPTGTGTGELFFGEGSRLTVL.

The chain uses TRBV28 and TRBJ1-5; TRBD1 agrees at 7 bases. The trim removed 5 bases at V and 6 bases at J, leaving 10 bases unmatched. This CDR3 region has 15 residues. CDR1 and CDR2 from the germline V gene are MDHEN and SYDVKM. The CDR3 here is CASSGQGGLGQPQHF. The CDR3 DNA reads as TGTGCCAGCAGTGGACAAGGGGGCTTGGGTCAGCCCCAGCATTTT.